This record concerns one TCR beta chain sequence. The antigen it recognizes is unknown. No base qualities exist here, and no much larger clone lies one base off it. This specimen belongs to a study of cytomegalovirus exposure and HLA in healthy donors (dated by TCRdb to about 2017). Turning to the overall study: A later analysis indicated that the 130 or so validation repertoires were generated on the platform also employed for the roughly 720 repertoires of the first cohort. In addition to the first cohort of around 670 subjects, a separate validation cohort of over 90 different subjects was used. High-throughput TCR immunosequencing, statistical association of individual TCRs with disease status, and machine learning were combined to predict cytomegalovirus infection status. The aim of the study was to test whether cataloging public T cell receptors could identify signatures of past pathogen exposure.

Preparation of the library involved the immunoSEQ multiplex PCR assay. The original methods were these. A statistical classification framework was developed to diagnose cytomegalovirus status using the catalog of TCR beta chain sequences. The source is immuneACCESS, and TCRdb retained only in-frame sequences with V and J called. Part of the clones is not carried over; for the studies checked, unresolved V genes explain less than half of this, and the remainder is unexplained. The V and J calls and clone size were taken over from that table, and D and trimming were inferred from the DNA. The sample table lists more than 80,000 clones, roughly 90% of them with a count of one. The ten largest make up less than 2% of the sample. Per the germline V gene (reference sequence), LNHNV is the CDR1 and YYDKDF is the CDR2. The V end gives up 4 bases and the J end 0 bases, leaving 2 bases in the junction not matched to a gene. Spanning cysteine to phenylalanine, the CDR3 consists of 14 amino acids. Only the CDR3 portion is preserved as DNA: 42 bases, with reading frame beginning at the first base.

Broader findings and caveats from the paper: A later analysis had no HLA typing for the validation cohort, so co-occurrence there was scored across all 120 repertoires. In a later analysis, TCRs clustered in the first cohort were found to also tend to co-occur in the roughly 130 validation repertoires, with approximately 93% of cluster scores above 0. A total of roughly 160 TCR beta chains were listed by the study as associated with cytomegalovirus. According to the authors, the approach could potentially be generalized to other disease states and immunological phenotypes. Across donors, most TCR sequences were observed very rarely, whereas some public TCRs were present in many individuals. Cytomegalovirus status was reported to be diagnosed by the classifier with high specificity and sensitivity in both the original and validation cohorts. In vitro tests confirmed that a few of the cytomegalovirus-associated TCR beta chains recognize cytomegalovirus antigens.

Separate from the approximately 670-subject first cohort, the validation cohort of 120 subjects was the group to which the donors belonged. This clonotype originated in a woman aged 18-29 years in good health and CMV-seropositive. Material: PBMCs. The V gene is TRBV15 and the J gene is TRBJ2-5; 7 bases in the middle match TRBD1. The CDR3 has the sequence CATSIGTDQETQYF. The sequence in DNA is TGTGCCACCAGCATCGGGACAGACCAAGAGACCCAGTACTTC. With all but the CDR3 taken from the reference TRBV15 and TRBJ2-5 genes, the full variable domain is: DAMVIQNPRYQVTQFGKPVTLSCSQTLNHNVMYWYQQKSSQAPKLLFHYYDKDFNNEADTPDNFQSRRPNTSFCFLDIRSPGLGDTAMYLCATSIGTDQETQYFGPGTRLLVL.